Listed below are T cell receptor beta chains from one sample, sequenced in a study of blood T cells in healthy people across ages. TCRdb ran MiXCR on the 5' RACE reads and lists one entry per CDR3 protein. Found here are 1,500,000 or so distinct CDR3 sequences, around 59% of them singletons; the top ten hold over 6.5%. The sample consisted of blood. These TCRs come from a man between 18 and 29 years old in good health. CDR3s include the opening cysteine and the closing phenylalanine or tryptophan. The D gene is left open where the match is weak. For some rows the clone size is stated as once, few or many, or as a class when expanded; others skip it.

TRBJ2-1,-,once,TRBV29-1,TGCAGCGTTGGCAGGGGTAGTAACAATGAGCAGTTCTTC,CSVGRGSNNEQFF
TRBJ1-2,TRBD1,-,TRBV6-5,TGTGCCAGCAGTTACTCCGGACAGGGGCGAGGCTACACCTTC,CASSYSGQGRGYTF
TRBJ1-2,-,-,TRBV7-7,TGTGCTAATCCAGGGTTCTATGGCTACACCTTC,CANPGFYGYTF
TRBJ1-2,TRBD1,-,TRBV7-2,TGTGCCAGCAGCTTATTCGTCGGACAGGCCTATGGCTACACCTTC,CASSLFVGQAYGYTF
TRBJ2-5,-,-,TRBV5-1,TGCGCCAGCAGCCGAAGGTCACAAGAGACCCAGTACTTC,CASSRRSQETQYF
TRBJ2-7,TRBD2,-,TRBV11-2,TGTGCCAGCAGCTTAGGAGTGAGCGTCCAGCGGGAAAACTCCTACGAGCAGTACTTC,CASSLGVSVQRENSYEQYF
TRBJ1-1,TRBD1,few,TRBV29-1,TGCAGCGCCAGGGACAGGGGGTGGAACACTGAAGCTTTCTTT,CSARDRGWNTEAFF
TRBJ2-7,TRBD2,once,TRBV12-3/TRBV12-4,TGTGCCAGCAGGGCTAGCGGGTCTCTCGAGCAGTACTTC,CASRASGSLEQYF
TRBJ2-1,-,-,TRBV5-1,TGCGCCAGCAGCTTGAGTGGGCCCCACAATGAGCAGTTCTTC,CASSLSGPHNEQFF
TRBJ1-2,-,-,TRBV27,TGTGCCAGCAGTTTATCAGGGCAGGGAAGTTATGGCTACACCTTC,CASSLSGQGSYGYTF
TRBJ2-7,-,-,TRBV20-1,TGCAGTGCTAGAGACCCCTCGACTTTCAAGAACGAGCAGTACTTC,CSARDPSTFKNEQYF
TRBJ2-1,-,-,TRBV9,TGTGCCAGCAGCGTAGCTAAGATGCAGGGAATCATCTCCTACAATGAGCAGTTCTTC,CASSVAKMQGIISYNEQFF
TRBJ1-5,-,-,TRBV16,TGTGCCAGTAGCCAATCGGCGAATAGCAATCAGCCCCAGCATTTT,CASSQSANSNQPQHF
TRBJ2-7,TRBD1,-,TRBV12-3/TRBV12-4,TGTGCCAGCAGTTCCCGGGACAGGCTATCCTACGAGCAGTACTTC,CASSSRDRLSYEQYF
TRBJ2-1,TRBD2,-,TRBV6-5,TGTGCCAGCAGTTGGGGCCCCGGGACTAGCGGGAAGGGTCTCTACAATGAGCAGTTCTTC,CASSWGPGTSGKGLYNEQFF
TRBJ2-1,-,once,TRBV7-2,TGTGCCAGCAGCTTAGACCCCAGGGGGGGGGACAATGAGCAGTTCTTC,CASSLDPRGGDNEQFF
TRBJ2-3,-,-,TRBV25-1,TGTGCCAGCAGTGAATTGAAGCGGCGCACAGATACGCAGTATTTT,CASSELKRRTDTQYF
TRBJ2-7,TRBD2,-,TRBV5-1,TGCGCCAGCAGCTTGGAGACTAGCGCCGAGCAGTACTTC,CASSLETSAEQYF
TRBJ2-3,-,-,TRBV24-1,TGTGCCACCAGTGATTTCCCCAGGGGCCGGCCAGATACGCAGTATTTT,CATSDFPRGRPDTQYF
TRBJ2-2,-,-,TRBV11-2,TGTGCCACCAGCTTTGAAACCGGGGAGCTGTTTTTT,CATSFETGELFF
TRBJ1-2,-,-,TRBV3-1,TGTGCCAGCAGCCAAGAGATGAGCGTTAATAACTATGGCTACACCTTC,CASSQEMSVNNYGYTF
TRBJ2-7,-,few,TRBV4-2,TGTGCCAGCAGCCCCCACGGGGATGGCGAGCAGTACTTC,CASSPHGDGEQYF
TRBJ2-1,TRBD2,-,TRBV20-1,TGCAGTGCTCACGGGGGGGCCAATGAGCAGTTCTTC,CSAHGGANEQFF
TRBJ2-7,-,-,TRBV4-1,TGCGCCAGCAGCCAAGACTCGTTCTCCTACAATGAGCAGTACTTC,CASSQDSFSYNEQYF
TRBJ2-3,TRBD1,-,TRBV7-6,TGTGCCAGCAGCGCACAGGGGGGAGGCACAGATACGCAGTATTTT,CASSAQGGGTDTQYF
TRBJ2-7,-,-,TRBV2,TGTGCCAGCATAGGAAGCAGTTCCTACGAGCAGTACTTC,CASIGSSSYEQYF
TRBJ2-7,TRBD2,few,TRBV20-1,TGCAGTGCCCGGGGAGGAGCGGGAGAAAGGTACGAGCAGTACTTC,CSARGGAGERYEQYF
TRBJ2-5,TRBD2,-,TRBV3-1,TGTGCCAGCAGCCAAGGGGAGGGAGGGGAGACCCAGTACTTC,CASSQGEGGETQYF
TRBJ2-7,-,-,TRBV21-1,TGTGCCAGCAGCACTAGCGGAAAATCCTACGAGCAGTACTTC,CASSTSGKSYEQYF
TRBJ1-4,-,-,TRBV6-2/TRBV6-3,TGTGCCAGCTTAGACCCGGACGGTAATGAAAAACTGTTTTTT,CASLDPDGNEKLFF
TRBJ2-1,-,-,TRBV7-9,TGTGCCAGCAGCCCACAGTCTGGAGGGGGGTACAATGAGCAGTTCTTC,CASSPQSGGGYNEQFF
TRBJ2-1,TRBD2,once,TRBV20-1,TGCAGTGCTAGAGGAGGTAGCGGGAGGTATAGCGATGAGCAGTTCTTC,CSARGGSGRYSDEQFF
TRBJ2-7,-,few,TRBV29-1,TGCAGCGTTGTTCAGGTCGAGCAGTACTTC,CSVVQVEQYF
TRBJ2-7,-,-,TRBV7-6,TGTGCCAGCAGCTCTAACTTCTACGAGCAGTACTTC,CASSSNFYEQYF
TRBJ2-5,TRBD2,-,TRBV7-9,TGTGCCAGCAGCTTAGTTGGTAGCGGGATCAATGAGCAGTACTTC,CASSLVGSGINEQYF
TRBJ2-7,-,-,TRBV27,TGTGCCAGCAGTTCCCCCCGGACGGCCACCTACGAGCAGTACTTC,CASSSPRTATYEQYF
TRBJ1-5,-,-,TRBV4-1,TGCGCCAGCAGCCAAGATCCCGGGTTACGCAATCAGCCCCAGCATTTT,CASSQDPGLRNQPQHF
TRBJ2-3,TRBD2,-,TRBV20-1,TGCAGTGCTGATTTGTGGACTAGCGGGAGCCCGGATACGCAGTATTTT,CSADLWTSGSPDTQYF
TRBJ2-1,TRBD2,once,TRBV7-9,TGTGCCAGCAGCCCCCTTGGACTAGCGGGAGTTCGGCATGAGCAGTTCTTC,CASSPLGLAGVRHEQFF
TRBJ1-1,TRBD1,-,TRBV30,TGTGCCTGGAGAGAACAGGGGATGGGCACTGAAGCTTTCTTT,CAWREQGMGTEAFF
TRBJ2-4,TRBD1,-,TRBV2,TGTGCCAGCAGGGGCAGGACAGGGGACCGCAGGTACTTC,CASRGRTGDRRYF
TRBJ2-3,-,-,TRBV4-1,TGCGCCAGCAGCCGAGCCTTCGGTAACAGTCAGTATTTT,CASSRAFGNSQYF
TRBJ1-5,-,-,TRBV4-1,TGCGCCAGCAGCCAAGATAGACAACGCAATCAGCCCCAGCATTTT,CASSQDRQRNQPQHF
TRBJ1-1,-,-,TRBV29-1,TGCAGCGTTGATAAGGAGTTGGACACTGAAGCTTTCTTT,CSVDKELDTEAFF
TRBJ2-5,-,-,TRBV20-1,TGCAGTGCTCGGAAAGACCGGGAGCCAGAAGAGACCCAGTACTTC,CSARKDREPEETQYF
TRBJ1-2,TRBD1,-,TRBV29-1,TGCAGCGTCTCCCGTGAGACAGGGATTAGTGGTGGCTACACCTTC,CSVSRETGISGGYTF
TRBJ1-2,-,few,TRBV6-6,TGTGGATTGGGAGACCGGGAAGAAGATGGCTACACCTTC,CGLGDREEDGYTF
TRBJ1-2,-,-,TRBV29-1,TGCAGCGTTGGGGGGGGTATCGATGGCTACACCTTC,CSVGGGIDGYTF
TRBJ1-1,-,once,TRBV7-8,TGTGCCAGCAGCTTGATGTCTGAAGCTTTCTTT,CASSLMSEAFF
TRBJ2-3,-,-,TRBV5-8,TGTGCCAGCAGCTTGGCCGCATTCGGCACAGATACGCAGTATTTT,CASSLAAFGTDTQYF
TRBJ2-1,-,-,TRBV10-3,TGTGCCATCAGTGATAACCATAGGGGGTACGAGCAGTTCTTC,CAISDNHRGYEQFF
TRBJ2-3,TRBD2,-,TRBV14,TGTGCCAGCAGCCACCGGGGGCTAGCGGGGGGAGATACGCAGTATTTT,CASSHRGLAGGDTQYF